Each of the 29 T cell receptor beta chains below was sequenced from the same sample in a study of T cells in Graves' hyperthyroidism and ophthalmopathy. Amplification of TCR beta CDR3 regions used RNA as the template. During a first-round RT-PCR of the TCR CDR3, the HTBI primer set was used. TCRdb re-called the multiplex PCR reads with MiXCR, one entry per CDR3 protein. Found here are some 500,000 distinct CDR3 sequences, approximately 15% of them singletons; the top ten hold over 15%. Material: blood. Receptors originate from a woman under 30 with Graves' hyperthyroidism.

J is TRBJ2-7 and V is TRBV18, with 8 positions matching TRBD2. Trimming cost V 4 bases and J 4 bases; bases outside gene matches: 9. The CDR3 contains 15 residues. Germline V gene sequence: CDR1 KGHSH, CDR2 LQKENI. CDR3 bases: TGTGCCAGCTCACAAAGCGGGGGCTTAAGGTACGAGCAGTACTTC. As protein: CASSQSGGLRYEQYF.

This clonotype was counted ten times or more. V gene TRBV7-9 combines with J gene TRBJ1-6; D might be TRBD1 (6 bases). Trimming pared 4 bases from V and 6 bases from J, leaving 13 bases between. Germline values: CDR1 SEHNR, CDR2 FQNEAQ (reference sequence). This CDR3 has 15 residues. DNA of the CDR3: TGTGCCAGCAGCTCCTCAGGGGATGGTAATTCACCCCTCCACTTT. Residues: CASSSSGDGNSPLHF.

The chain combines TRBV6-1 with TRBJ2-5; TRBD1 agrees at 8 bases. CDR1 and CDR2 (germline): MNHNS, SASEGT. CDR3 size: 14 residues. V lost 6 bases to trimming and J lost 4 bases; unmatched junction nucleotides: 7. The CDR3 DNA follows: TGTGCCAGCAGGCAGGCGACAGGGGCAGAGACCCAGTACTTC. This codes for CASRQATGAETQYF.

This clonotype appeared many times. This chain joins TRBV10-3 and TRBJ1-3; 7 positions agree with TRBD1. Germline V gene lookup returns CDR1 ENHRY and CDR2 SYGVKD. The CDR3 length is 15 residues. Trimming cost V 7 bases and J 4 bases; bases outside gene matches: 10. As DNA, the CDR3 is TGTGCCATCACCGCGACAGGGTCCTCGGGAAACACCATATATTTT. Its protein is CAITATGSSGNTIYF.

This clonotype was found many times. The chain has TRBV7-8 and TRBJ2-7, with TRBD2 matching over 9 bases. V lost 5 bases to trimming and J lost 6 bases; unmatched junction nucleotides: 11. This CDR3 contains 15 residues. Per the germline V gene, CDR1 is SGHVS and CDR2 is FQNEAQ. CDR3 loop: CASSPSSGRNGEQYF. CDR3 nucleotide sequence: TGTGCCAGCAGCCCTAGTAGCGGGAGAAATGGCGAGCAGTACTTC.

This chain joins TRBV14 and TRBJ2-1; possible D gene TRBD2, 7 bases. The length of the CDR3 is 18 residues. The germline CDR1 and CDR2 sequences are SGHDN and FVKESK. V was shortened by 0 bases and J by 9 bases, with 24 bases between the two germline ends. CDR3 sequence reads: CASSQDAGARAKNSEQFF. The CDR3 DNA sequence: TGTGCCAGCAGCCAAGATGCGGGGGCTCGCGCCAAGAATAGTGAGCAGTTCTTC.

This clonotype has at least ten counts. The chain employs TRBV2 and TRBJ1-1; D possibly corresponds to TRBD1 (5 bases). Per the germline V gene, CDR1 is SNHLY and CDR2 is FYNNEI. The CDR3 consists of 12 residues. V dropped 10 bases and J dropped 5 bases, with 14 bases sitting between them. The CDR3 spells CATLGVRTEAFF. CDR3 DNA sequence: TGTGCCACCCTGGGGGTTCGGACTGAAGCTTTCTTT.

There are many counts of this clonotype. The chain carries TRBV9 and TRBJ1-2; possible D gene TRBD1, 6 bases. This CDR3 region has 15 residues. Germline V gene data show CDR1 as SGDLS and CDR2 as YYNGEE. V lost 5 bases, J lost 8 bases, and 22 bases lay in between. The DNA of the CDR3 is TGTGCCAGCAGTGCGGACAGTTCGGGCGTTGGGGGCTACACCTTC. It encodes CASSADSSGVGGYTF.

The rearrangement joins TRBV4-1 to TRBJ1-6; D remains unclear. V lost 1 base and J 7 bases, leaving 11 bases between the germline ends. The CDR3 consists of 15 residues. In germline, CDR1 is MGHRA, CDR2 YSYEKL. CDR3 residues: CASSQVGLTNSPLHF. Here the CDR3 DNA reads TGCGCCAGCAGCCAAGTAGGATTGACGAATTCACCCCTCCACTTT.

This clonotype was counted at least ten times. This clone may be a read error of a much larger clone one base away. The CDR3 nucleotides are TGTGCCAGCAGCTTAGGGCGTCACGATGAGCAGTTCTTC. Translating gives CASSLGRHDEQFF. The V and J genes are TRBV11-2 and TRBJ2-1, with unresolved D. V lost 1 base to trimming and J lost 8 bases, with 9 bases between them. CDR3 length equals 13 residues. Germline V gene lookup returns CDR1 SGHAT and CDR2 FQNNGV.

This clonotype was observed at least ten times. The J gene is TRBJ1-1, the V gene TRBV10-2; 9 bases are a match to TRBD1. The CDR3 has 14 residues. The junction had 5 bases not matched to a gene; V was cut back by 5 bases and J by 4 bases. Germline lookup yields CDR1 WSHSY and CDR2 SAAADI. The CDR3: CASSIRQGGTEAFF. In DNA, the CDR3 is TGCGCCAGCAGTATACGACAGGGGGGCACTGAAGCTTTCTTT.

This clonotype was seen a handful of times. The chain recombines TRBV10-3 with TRBJ2-1; 7 bases agree with TRBD2. Trimming cost V 7 bases and J 2 bases; bases outside gene matches: 5. This CDR3 has 14 amino acids. Germline V lookup: CDR1 ENHRY, CDR2 SYGVKD. The CDR3 is CAITLAETYNEQFF. The DNA for the CDR3 is TGTGCCATCACCCTAGCGGAGACCTACAATGAGCAGTTCTTC.

A few counts support this clonotype. The chain links TRBV14 to TRBJ1-2; D is ambiguous. Germline CDR1 and CDR2: SGHDN and FVKESK. The CDR3 consists of 12 residues. Trimming cost V 4 bases and J 2 bases, with 5 bases left between them. The CDR3 DNA is TGTGCCAGCAGCCGAGAGAACTATGGCTACACCTTC. Protein product: CASSRENYGYTF.

J is TRBJ1-3 and V is TRBV19, with no clear D. Trimming shortened V by 3 bases and J by 1 base, and 10 bases separated the two germline ends. This CDR3 region has 15 residues. The germline CDR1 and CDR2 sequences are LNHDA and SQIVND (reference sequence). CDR3 DNA sequence: TGTGCCAGTAGTATCCGAGACACGTCTGGAAACACCATATATTTT. It specifies CASSIRDTSGNTIYF.

V and J are TRBV20-1 and TRBJ2-7; no clear D gene. This CDR3 is 14 amino acids long. Trimming removed 1 base from V and 6 bases from J, with 16 bases in between. Germline V gene data show CDR1 as DFQATT and CDR2 as SNEGSKA (reference sequence). CDR3: CSARVGRHSGEQYF. The CDR3 nucleotides read TGCAGTGCTAGAGTGGGCAGGCATTCCGGCGAGCAGTACTTC.

This clonotype was detected ten times or more. This chain joins TRBV12-3 or TRBV12-4 and TRBJ2-1; D not resolved. This CDR3 is built from 13 residues. V was shortened by 2 bases and J by 9 bases, with 11 bases between the two germline ends. The CDR3 DNA follows: TGTGCCAGCAGTTTAACCAGGCACGTTGAGCAGTTCTTC. Translated: CASSLTRHVEQFF.

This rearrangement joins TRBV7-6 to TRBJ2-1, with D tentatively TRBD1 (6 bases). The V end was cut by 4 bases, the J end by 6 bases, with 16 bases between. Germline values: CDR1 SGHVS, CDR2 FNYEAQ. This CDR3 comprises 15 residues. CDR3 protein: CASSSFMGASNEQFF. DNA for the CDR3: TGTGCCAGCAGCTCCTTTATGGGGGCCAGCAATGAGCAGTTCTTC.

This clonotype was detected many times. This rearrangement joins TRBV19 to TRBJ2-1, with D hard to call. CDR1 is LNHDA and CDR2 is SQIVND in the germline V gene (reference sequence). V was pared by 4 bases and J by 0 bases, with 10 bases between. CDR3 length: 15 residues. CDR3 coding DNA: TGTGCCAGTAGTAGGTGGGTCAGCTCCTACAATGAGCAGTTCTTC. This gives the protein CASSRWVSSYNEQFF.

This clonotype was counted many times. The V call is TRBV29-1, the J call TRBJ1-1, with D perhaps matching TRBD1 (6 bases). The CDR3 spans 14 residues. V lost 6 bases and J 4 bases, leaving 18 bases between the germline ends. CDR1 is SQVTM, CDR2 ANQGSEA, per germline. The CDR3 loop reads CSVTQQGGRTEAFF. Written as DNA, the CDR3 is TGCAGCGTGACACAACAGGGAGGGCGCACTGAAGCTTTCTTT. The whole variable domain, filled in from reference TRBV29-1 and TRBJ1-1, reads SAVISQKPSRDICQRGTSLTIQCQVDSQVTMMFWYRQQPGQSLTLIATANQGSEATYESGFVIDKFPISRPNLTFSTLTVSNMSPEDSSIYLCSVTQQGGRTEAFFGQGTRLTVV.

In this sample, this clonotype turned up many times. The chain combines TRBV10-3 with TRBJ2-3; 14 bases match TRBD2. Germline lookup yields CDR1 ENHRY and CDR2 SYGVKD. Unmatched junction bases numbered 2, after V lost 9 bases and J lost 3 bases. CDR3 length: 14 residues. The CDR3 is CAIRTSGRTDTQYF. The DNA for the CDR3 is TGTGCCATTCGGACTAGCGGGAGGACAGATACGCAGTATTTT.

V usage is TRBV4-2 and J usage is TRBJ2-3, with D possibly being TRBD2 (5 bases). There are 15 residues in the CDR3. The V gene's germline CDR1 is LGHNA and CDR2 YNFKEQ. The V gene lost 4 bases and the J gene lost 2 bases, with 13 bases spanning the gap. CDR3 coding DNA: TGTGCCAGCAGCCTCAGCGGTGAGAACACAGATACGCAGTATTTT. Translated, it gives CASSLSGENTDTQYF.

Many counts were recorded for this clonotype. This chain uses TRBV12-3 or TRBV12-4 with TRBJ1-1; D is possibly TRBD1 (5 bases). The CDR3 spans 14 residues. Trimming shortened V by 2 bases and J by 5 bases, and 12 bases separated the two germline ends. The CDR3 reads CASSLQGRRTEAFF. CDR3 coding DNA: TGTGCCAGCAGTTTACAGGGTAGAAGGACTGAAGCTTTCTTT.

This clonotype was counted between two and nine times. The chain has TRBV20-1 and TRBJ1-5; D might be TRBD1 (6 bases). Per germline, CDR1 DFQATT and CDR2 SNEGSKA (reference sequence). There are 13 residues in the CDR3. The V end lost 5 bases, the J end lost 4 bases, and 12 bases lay between the germline ends. The CDR3 sequence is CSAYRDKNQPQHF. In DNA form, the CDR3 reads TGCAGTGCTTACCGGGACAAAAATCAGCCCCAGCATTTT.

This clonotype was counted only a few times. The CDR3 DNA sequence: TGTGCCACCCAGGACAGAGATACGCAGTATTTT. As protein: CATQDRDTQYF. The J gene is TRBJ2-3, the V gene TRBV24-1, with D maybe TRBD1 (6 bases). V lost 9 bases and J 5 bases, leaving 8 bases between the germline ends. The CDR3 length is 11 residues. Germline CDR1 reads KGHDR; CDR2 reads SFDVKD.

The J gene is TRBJ1-2, the V gene TRBV9, with no clear D. V dropped 0 bases and J dropped 4 bases, with 10 bases sitting between them. Germline-derived CDR1 and CDR2 are SGDLS and YYNGEE. The CDR3 contains 14 residues. CDR3 DNA: TGTGCCAGCAGCGTAGAGGTAGCCCCCTATGGCTACACCTTC. Protein: CASSVEVAPYGYTF.

The sample holds a few counts of this clonotype. Because the CDR3 is missing its conserved closing phenylalanine or tryptophan, this is likely a read error. In DNA form, the CDR3 reads TGTGCCAGTAGTCCTGGACTAGCGGGAATCGAGCAGTACCTC. It translates to CASSPGLAGIEQYL. The chain is built from TRBV19 and TRBJ2-7, with 12 positions matching TRBD2. Germline trimming cut 5 bases from V and 6 bases from J; bases unmatched to any gene: 5. The CDR3 contains 14 residues. Germline V gene lookup returns CDR1 LNHDA and CDR2 SQIVND (reference sequence).

There are many counts of this clonotype. The chain recombines TRBV24-1 with TRBJ1-1, with no clear D. In germline, CDR1 is KGHDR, CDR2 SFDVKD. Trimming stripped 8 bases from V and 1 base from J, with 10 bases between. The CDR3 runs to 13 residues. The CDR3 sequence is CATKLGRNTEAFF. The CDR3 DNA sequence: TGTGCCACCAAATTAGGAAGGAACACTGAAGCTTTCTTT.

This clonotype was picked up many times. V usage is TRBV20-1 and J usage is TRBJ2-7; D gene uncertain. Looked up from germline, CDR1 is DFQATT and CDR2 is SNEGSKA (reference sequence). The CDR3 extends over 15 amino acids. V lost 0 bases, J lost 0 bases, and 12 bases lay in between. CDR3 sequence reads: CSARDKGFSSYEQYF. As DNA, the CDR3 is TGCAGTGCTAGAGATAAAGGGTTCAGCTCCTACGAGCAGTACTTC.

This clonotype was seen only a few times. This rearrangement joins TRBV7-8 to TRBJ2-3, with TRBD2 matching 10 bases. Germline V gives CDR1 SGHVS, CDR2 FQNEAQ. This CDR3 has 17 amino acids. V gave up 3 bases and J gave up 2 bases; unmatched junction bases: 8. The CDR3 coding sequence is TGTGCCAGCAGCTTCTCCCCAGCGGGGGGGTCCACAGATACGCAGTATTTT. As protein: CASSFSPAGGSTDTQYF. The variable domain in full, completed from reference TRBV7-8 and TRBJ2-3, reads GAGVSQSPRYKVAKRGQDVALRCDPISGHVSLFWYQQALGQGPEFLTYFQNEAQLDKSGLPSDRFFAERPEGSVSTLKIQRTQQEDSAVYLCASSFSPAGGSTDTQYFGPGTRLTVL.